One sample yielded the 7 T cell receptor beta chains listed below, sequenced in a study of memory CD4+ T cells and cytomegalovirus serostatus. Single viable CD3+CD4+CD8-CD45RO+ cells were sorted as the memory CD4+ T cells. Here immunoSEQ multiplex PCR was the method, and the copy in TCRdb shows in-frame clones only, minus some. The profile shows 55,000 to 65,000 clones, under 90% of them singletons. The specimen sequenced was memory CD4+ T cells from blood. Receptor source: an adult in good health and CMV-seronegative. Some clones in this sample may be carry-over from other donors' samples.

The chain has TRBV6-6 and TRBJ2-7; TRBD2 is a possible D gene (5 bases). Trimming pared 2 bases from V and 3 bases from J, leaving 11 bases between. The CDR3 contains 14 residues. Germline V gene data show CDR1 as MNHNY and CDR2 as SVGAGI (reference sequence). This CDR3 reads CASSYSGNNYEQYF. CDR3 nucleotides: TGTGCCAGCAGTTACAGCGGAAATAACTACGAGCAGTACTTC.

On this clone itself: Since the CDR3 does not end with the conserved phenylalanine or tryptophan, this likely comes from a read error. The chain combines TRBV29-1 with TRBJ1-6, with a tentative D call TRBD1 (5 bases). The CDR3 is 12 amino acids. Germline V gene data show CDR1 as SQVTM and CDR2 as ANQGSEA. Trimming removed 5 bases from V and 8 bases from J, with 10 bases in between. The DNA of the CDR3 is TGCAGCGTTAGGCAGGGAGATTCACCCCTCCACCTT. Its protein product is CSVRQGDSPLHL.

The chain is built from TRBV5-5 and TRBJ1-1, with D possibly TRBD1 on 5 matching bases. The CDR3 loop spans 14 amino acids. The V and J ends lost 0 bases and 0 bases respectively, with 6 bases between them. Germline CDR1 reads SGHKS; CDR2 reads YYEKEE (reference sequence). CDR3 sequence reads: CASSLGGLNTEAFF. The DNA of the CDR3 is TGTGCCAGCAGCTTGGGGGGGTTGAACACTGAAGCTTTCTTT.

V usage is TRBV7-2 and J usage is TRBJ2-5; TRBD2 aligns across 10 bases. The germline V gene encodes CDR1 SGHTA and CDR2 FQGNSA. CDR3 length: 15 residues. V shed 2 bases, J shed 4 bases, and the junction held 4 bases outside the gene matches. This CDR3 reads CASSLLAGVPETQYF. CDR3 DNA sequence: TGTGCCAGCAGCTTACTAGCGGGAGTACCAGAGACCCAGTACTTC.

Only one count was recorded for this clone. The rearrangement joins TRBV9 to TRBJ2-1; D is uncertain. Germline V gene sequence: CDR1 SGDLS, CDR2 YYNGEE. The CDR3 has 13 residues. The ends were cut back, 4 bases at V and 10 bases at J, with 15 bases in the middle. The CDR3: CASSPETGREQFF. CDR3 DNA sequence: TGTGCCAGCAGCCCAGAGACCGGAAGGGAGCAGTTCTTC. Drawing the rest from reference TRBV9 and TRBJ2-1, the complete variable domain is DSGVTQTPKHLITATGQRVTLRCSPRSGDLSVYWYQQSLDQGLQFLIQYYNGEERAKGNILERFSAQQFPDLHSELNLSSLELGDSALYFCASSPETGREQFFGPGTRLTVL.

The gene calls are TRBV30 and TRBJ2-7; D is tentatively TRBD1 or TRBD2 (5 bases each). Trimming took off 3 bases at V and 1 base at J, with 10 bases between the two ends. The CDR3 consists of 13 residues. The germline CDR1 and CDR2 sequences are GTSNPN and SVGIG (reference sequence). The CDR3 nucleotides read TGTGCCTGGAGGACGAGGGGTTCCTACGAGCAGTACTTC. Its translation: CAWRTRGSYEQYF.

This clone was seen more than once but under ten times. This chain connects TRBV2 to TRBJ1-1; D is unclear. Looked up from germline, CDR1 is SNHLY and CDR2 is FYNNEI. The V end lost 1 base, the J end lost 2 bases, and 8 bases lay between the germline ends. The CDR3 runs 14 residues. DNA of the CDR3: TGTGCCAGCAGTGAAGTGGGGTTTAACACTGAAGCTTTCTTT. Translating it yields CASSEVGFNTEAFF.